This entry concerns a single T cell receptor beta chain. Trimming took 6 bases from V and 3 from J; bases not matched to a gene: 8. CDR1 KGHSY and CDR2 FQNENV come from the germline V gene. This CDR3 contains 15 residues. The data were produced by immunoSEQ multiplex PCR, yet TCRdb's version contains in-frame clones alone and is incomplete. Counted here are some 120,000 clones, roughly nine tenths occurring once; the ten biggest clones make up 6.5% to 9.5%. The sample originates from a study of T cell responses to AZD1222 COVID-19 vaccine. The TCR sequence derives from an adult in good health. This chain uses TRBV16 with TRBJ2-7, with TRBD1 matching 10 bases. The sequences come from peripheral blood, collected on day 0 of AZD1222 vaccination. The CDR3 region is CASSPGTGAFYEQYF. The CDR3, as DNA: TGTGCCAGCAGTCCCGGGACAGGGGCCTTCTACGAGCAGTACTTC. The variable domain in full, completed from reference TRBV16 and TRBJ2-7, reads GEEVAQTPKHLVRGEGQKAKLYCAPIKGHSYVFWYQQVLKNEFKFLISFQNENVFDETGMPKERFSAKCLPNSPCSLEIQATKLEDSAVYFCASSPGTGAFYEQYFGPGTRLTVT.